These T cell receptor beta chains were read from a single sample in a study of blood T cell repertoires in COVID-19. Method: immunoSEQ multiplex PCR; TCRdb's copy keeps in-frame clones and lacks some. The sample gives 99,000 or so clones, roughly 86% of which show up once; 10% to 15% is in the top ten. Sequences were obtained from peripheral blood. These receptors all come from a woman aged 60-75 years in a cohort sampled during active or convalescent COVID-19. Both conserved end residues are part of each CDR3. The order of the fields is clone size, J gene, CDR3 length, V gene, D gene, CDR3 DNA, CDR3 protein. A D gene is named only where the DNA matches it firmly. Rows give clone size only sometimes, using once, few, many, or a class for an expanded clone.

clone_size: .; j_call: TRBJ2-2; cdr3_length: 14; v_call: TRBV6-5; d_call: .; cdr3_nt: TGTGCCAGCCAGGACTACCCGAACACCGGGGAGCTGTTTTTT; cdr3_aa: CASQDYPNTGELFF
clone_size: .; j_call: TRBJ1-2; cdr3_length: 12; v_call: TRBV12-3/TRBV12-4; d_call: .; cdr3_nt: TGTGCCAGCAGTGCCCCAGGGTATGGCTACACCTTC; cdr3_aa: CASSAPGYGYTF
clone_size: .; j_call: TRBJ2-3; cdr3_length: 14; v_call: TRBV9; d_call: .; cdr3_nt: TGTGCCAGCAGCGCCGGACTTAGCACAGATACGCAGTATTTT; cdr3_aa: CASSAGLSTDTQYF
clone_size: .; j_call: TRBJ2-7; cdr3_length: 13; v_call: TRBV9; d_call: .; cdr3_nt: TGTGCCAGCAGCGTCACGGGGAACTACGAGCAGTACTTC; cdr3_aa: CASSVTGNYEQYF
clone_size: .; j_call: TRBJ2-5; cdr3_length: 15; v_call: TRBV3-1/TRBV3-2; d_call: TRBD2; cdr3_nt: TGTGCCAGCAGCCCGGGGACTAGCGGGGGAGGGACCCAGTACTTC; cdr3_aa: CASSPGTSGGGTQYF
clone_size: .; j_call: TRBJ1-5; cdr3_length: 15; v_call: TRBV19; d_call: .; cdr3_nt: TGTGCCAGTAGTTTTGCTATAGGGGCTTGGCAGCCCCAGCATTTT; cdr3_aa: CASSFAIGAWQPQHF
clone_size: once; j_call: TRBJ2-2; cdr3_length: 16; v_call: TRBV3-1/TRBV3-2; d_call: .; cdr3_nt: TGTGCCAGCAGCCAAGATCGACAGGTGGGAACCGGGGAGCTGTTTTTT; cdr3_aa: CASSQDRQVGTGELFF
clone_size: few; j_call: TRBJ1-4; cdr3_length: 17; v_call: TRBV4-1; d_call: .; cdr3_nt: TGCGCCAGCAGCCAAGGCCACAGCAGAACAACTAATGAAAAACTGTTTTTT; cdr3_aa: CASSQGHSRTTNEKLFF
clone_size: .; j_call: TRBJ2-4; cdr3_length: 18; v_call: TRBV10-3; d_call: TRBD2; cdr3_nt: TGTGCCATCAGCAATGGACTAGCGGGAGGGCTGGCCAAAAACATTCAGTACTTC; cdr3_aa: CAISNGLAGGLAKNIQYF
clone_size: .; j_call: TRBJ1-2; cdr3_length: 14; v_call: TRBV27; d_call: TRBD1; cdr3_nt: TGTGCCAGCAGGCAGGACAGGGGTGGCTATGGCTACACCTTC; cdr3_aa: CASRQDRGGYGYTF
clone_size: .; j_call: TRBJ2-7; cdr3_length: 14; v_call: TRBV2; d_call: .; cdr3_nt: TGTGCCAGCAGTCTGGGGCAGAAGGATTACGAGCAGTACTTC; cdr3_aa: CASSLGQKDYEQYF
clone_size: .; j_call: TRBJ2-7; cdr3_length: 15; v_call: TRBV5-1; d_call: .; cdr3_nt: TGCGCCAGCAGCTTGGACTTGACTAGTTCCTACGAGCAGTACTTC; cdr3_aa: CASSLDLTSSYEQYF
clone_size: .; j_call: TRBJ2-1; cdr3_length: 17; v_call: TRBV15; d_call: TRBD1; cdr3_nt: TGTGCCACCAGCAGAGCTCCCGGGACAGGGGTCAACAATGAGCAGTTCTTC; cdr3_aa: CATSRAPGTGVNNEQFF
clone_size: .; j_call: TRBJ2-1; cdr3_length: 16; v_call: TRBV10-1; d_call: TRBD2; cdr3_nt: TGCGCCAGCAGTGAGTCCTTGACTAGCGCATACAATGAGCAGTTCTTC; cdr3_aa: CASSESLTSAYNEQFF
clone_size: few; j_call: TRBJ2-5; cdr3_length: 17; v_call: TRBV21-1; d_call: .; cdr3_nt: TGTGCCAGCAGCGACCCACCTAGCGGGAGGCTACAAGAGACCCAGTACTTC; cdr3_aa: CASSDPPSGRLQETQYF
clone_size: .; j_call: TRBJ1-4; cdr3_length: 18; v_call: TRBV5-1; d_call: TRBD1; cdr3_nt: TGCGCCAGCAGCTTGGCCCCCGGGACAGGGAGATCTAATGAAAAACTGTTTTTT; cdr3_aa: CASSLAPGTGRSNEKLFF
clone_size: .; j_call: TRBJ2-5; cdr3_length: 15; v_call: TRBV4-1; d_call: TRBD1; cdr3_nt: TGCGCCAGCAGCCAGGACGGGACAGCACAAGAGACCCAGTACTTC; cdr3_aa: CASSQDGTAQETQYF
clone_size: .; j_call: TRBJ1-6; cdr3_length: 16; v_call: TRBV4-1; d_call: TRBD1; cdr3_nt: TGCGCCAGCAGCCACGCAGGCAGGGGGCAGGATTCACCCCTCCACTTT; cdr3_aa: CASSHAGRGQDSPLHF
clone_size: .; j_call: TRBJ2-3; cdr3_length: 17; v_call: TRBV10-2; d_call: TRBD2; cdr3_nt: TGCGCCAGCAGTGTACTAGCGGGGGGGCACCTCACAGATACGCAGTATTTT; cdr3_aa: CASSVLAGGHLTDTQYF
clone_size: .; j_call: TRBJ2-6; cdr3_length: 17; v_call: TRBV18; d_call: .; cdr3_nt: TGTGCCAGCTCAGTAGCGGAATTTAACTCTGGGGCCAACGTCCTGACTTTC; cdr3_aa: CASSVAEFNSGANVLTF
clone_size: .; j_call: TRBJ1-6; cdr3_length: 15; v_call: TRBV2; d_call: TRBD1; cdr3_nt: TGTGCCAGCAGTGTTACAGGGGAAGAGAATTCACCCCTCCACTTT; cdr3_aa: CASSVTGEENSPLHF
clone_size: once; j_call: TRBJ2-2; cdr3_length: 15; v_call: TRBV7-9; d_call: .; cdr3_nt: TGTGCCAGCAGCCCGGGAGTGGTAGGCACCGGGGAGCTGTTTTTT; cdr3_aa: CASSPGVVGTGELFF
clone_size: .; j_call: TRBJ1-2; cdr3_length: 15; v_call: TRBV5-5; d_call: .; cdr3_nt: TGTGCCAGCAGCTTGAGGGAGGGTCCTAACTATGGCTACACCTTC; cdr3_aa: CASSLREGPNYGYTF
clone_size: .; j_call: TRBJ1-1; cdr3_length: 15; v_call: TRBV6-5; d_call: TRBD1; cdr3_nt: TGTGCCAGCAGTTACTCGGGGGACAGGAACACTGAAGCTTTCTTT; cdr3_aa: CASSYSGDRNTEAFF
clone_size: .; j_call: TRBJ2-7; cdr3_length: 13; v_call: TRBV11-2; d_call: .; cdr3_nt: TGTGCCAGCAGCGTGGGACTCCGAGGGGAGCAGTACTTC; cdr3_aa: CASSVGLRGEQYF
clone_size: .; j_call: TRBJ2-5; cdr3_length: 15; v_call: TRBV3-1/TRBV3-2; d_call: TRBD2; cdr3_nt: TGTGCCAGCAGCCAACTAGCGGGAGGGGGGGGGACCCAGTACTTC; cdr3_aa: CASSQLAGGGGTQYF
clone_size: .; j_call: TRBJ1-1; cdr3_length: 12; v_call: TRBV29-1; d_call: .; cdr3_nt: TGCAGCGCGGAGCGGGGGAACACTGAAGCTTTCTTT; cdr3_aa: CSAERGNTEAFF
clone_size: .; j_call: TRBJ1-4; cdr3_length: 14; v_call: TRBV30; d_call: TRBD1; cdr3_nt: TGTGCCTGGAGTGGGACAGGCCTGGGTGAAAAACTGTTTTTT; cdr3_aa: CAWSGTGLGEKLFF
clone_size: .; j_call: TRBJ2-7; cdr3_length: 15; v_call: TRBV5-1; d_call: TRBD1; cdr3_nt: TGCGCCAGCAGCGCTACCGCGGGACAGGGTTCCGAGCAGTACTTC; cdr3_aa: CASSATAGQGSEQYF
clone_size: once; j_call: TRBJ2-3; cdr3_length: 14; v_call: TRBV9; d_call: TRBD2; cdr3_nt: TGTGCCAGCAGCGTAGACCGGGGGGCAGATACGCAGTATTTT; cdr3_aa: CASSVDRGADTQYF
clone_size: .; j_call: TRBJ2-1; cdr3_length: 19; v_call: TRBV7-9; d_call: TRBD2; cdr3_nt: TGTGCCAGCAGCCCCCGCGGGACTAGCGGGAGGGCTTCCTACAATGAGCAGTTCTTC; cdr3_aa: CASSPRGTSGRASYNEQFF
clone_size: .; j_call: TRBJ1-5; cdr3_length: 13; v_call: TRBV25-1; d_call: .; cdr3_nt: TGTGCCCCCAGGGGCAGGCGCAATCAGCCCCAGCATTTT; cdr3_aa: CAPRGRRNQPQHF
clone_size: .; j_call: TRBJ1-2; cdr3_length: 15; v_call: TRBV4-1; d_call: TRBD1; cdr3_nt: TGCGCCAGCAGCCAAGAGGGGACAGAAAACTATGGCTACACCTTC; cdr3_aa: CASSQEGTENYGYTF
clone_size: .; j_call: TRBJ1-3; cdr3_length: 13; v_call: TRBV5-1; d_call: .; cdr3_nt: TGCGCCAGCAGGGTGGGACACGGAAACACCATATATTTT; cdr3_aa: CASRVGHGNTIYF
clone_size: .; j_call: TRBJ2-1; cdr3_length: 13; v_call: TRBV5-1; d_call: .; cdr3_nt: TGCGCCAGCAGGGTGGAGGGGCGATCCGAGCAGTTCTTC; cdr3_aa: CASRVEGRSEQFF
clone_size: once; j_call: TRBJ1-1; cdr3_length: 14; v_call: TRBV3-1/TRBV3-2; d_call: .; cdr3_nt: TGTGCCAGCAGCCAAGCCGCCCGCCCGCCGCGAGCTTTCTTT; cdr3_aa: CASSQAARPPRAFF
clone_size: .; j_call: TRBJ2-1; cdr3_length: 17; v_call: TRBV18; d_call: TRBD2; cdr3_nt: TGTGCCAGCTCACCGTTTCTAGCGGGGGAGCAGTACAATGAGCAGTTCTTC; cdr3_aa: CASSPFLAGEQYNEQFF
clone_size: .; j_call: TRBJ1-2; cdr3_length: 14; v_call: TRBV6-6; d_call: TRBD1; cdr3_nt: TGTGCCAGCAGTTCACGACAGGGAGTCTATGGCTACACCTTC; cdr3_aa: CASSSRQGVYGYTF
clone_size: once; j_call: TRBJ1-1; cdr3_length: 17; v_call: TRBV18; d_call: TRBD1; cdr3_nt: TGTGCCAGCTCACCAGTTAGGAACAGGGGTCGGAACACTGAAGCTTTCTTT; cdr3_aa: CASSPVRNRGRNTEAFF
clone_size: .; j_call: TRBJ1-1; cdr3_length: 15; v_call: TRBV6-1; d_call: TRBD1; cdr3_nt: TGTGCCAGCAGTGAACAACAGGGGGTCTACACTGAAGCTTTCTTT; cdr3_aa: CASSEQQGVYTEAFF